Below, 8 T cell receptor beta chains from the same sample are listed, as sequenced in a study of post-analysis software for immune sequencing data. Whole-study results and caveats: With TRBV5-6, TRBV5-1 and TRBV20-1 included, five TRBV segments were more frequent in patients than in controls.

These receptors' antigens are unknown. Carried by the TCR beta cDNA libraries were unique molecular identifiers. From the PCR reads, TCRdb called clonotypes with MiXCR, one entry per CDR3 protein. The sample lists roughly 730,000 distinct CDR3 sequences, roughly 30% occurring once. The sequencing input was blood. Receptors originate from a girl aged 10-17 years with multiple sclerosis.

The CDR3 DNA reads as TGCAGTGCGCCCGCCCGAGGGAGCTCCTACAATGAGCAGTTCTTC. Translating it yields CSAPARGSSYNEQFF. The genes are TRBV20-1 and TRBJ2-1; D perhaps matches TRBD2 (5 bases). This CDR3 comprises 15 residues. Germline lookup yields CDR1 DFQATT and CDR2 SNEGSKA (reference sequence). Trimming removed 6 bases at V and 0 bases at J, with 15 bases between.

J is TRBJ1-2 and V is TRBV5-5; D not resolved. Germline lookup yields CDR1 SGHKS and CDR2 YYEKEE (reference sequence). The CDR3 is 13 residues long. V was trimmed by 6 bases and J by 8 bases, leaving 17 bases between them. The CDR3 coding sequence is TGTGCCAGCAAGCATGGGCCAGGTGAGGGCTACACCTTC. This gives the protein CASKHGPGEGYTF.

The chain joins TRBV28 to TRBJ2-4; maybe TRBD1 (6 bases). CDR1 MDHEN and CDR2 SYDVKM come from the germline V gene. Trimming removed 6 bases at V and 2 bases at J, with 17 bases between. The CDR3 covers 16 residues. For the CDR3, the DNA is TGTGCCAGCAGATCTGCAGGGGCTGGGACCAAAAACATTCAGTACTTC. Residues: CASRSAGAGTKNIQYF.

The chain is built from TRBV6-5 and TRBJ1-2; 9 bases align to TRBD1. The V gene's germline CDR1 is MNHEY and CDR2 SVGAGI. The V and J ends lost 6 bases and 4 bases, in that order; junction bases with no gene match: 12. This CDR3 spans 16 amino acids. This CDR3 reads CASRYGSGTGPYGYTF. The CDR3 nucleotides are TGTGCCAGCAGGTACGGATCCGGGACAGGGCCCTATGGCTACACCTTC.

This clonotype appeared once. The chain combines TRBV27 with TRBJ2-2; the D gene is possibly TRBD2 (6 bases). This CDR3 has 15 residues. Germline V gene lookup returns CDR1 MNHEY and CDR2 SMNVEV (reference sequence). V gave up 5 bases and J gave up 4 bases, with 14 bases separating them. The CDR3 spells CASSARLVGTGELFF. For the CDR3, the DNA is TGTGCCAGCAGTGCGAGACTAGTTGGCACCGGGGAGCTGTTTTTT.

This clonotype has just one count. The chain recombines TRBV6-2 or TRBV6-3 with TRBJ1-1; D possibly corresponds to TRBD1 (5 bases). The CDR3 has 15 amino acids. V was clipped by 10 bases and J by 0 bases, with 18 bases between them. Germline V gene lookup returns CDR1 MNHEY and CDR2 SVGEGT. CDR3 bases: TGTGCCATCGGGTCGCGAGCGGACATGAACACTGAAGCTTTCTTT. Its translation is CAIGSRADMNTEAFF.

CDR3 bases: TGTGCCACCAGTGATCACGGGACTAGCGGGAACACCGGGGAGCTGTTTTTT. As protein: CATSDHGTSGNTGELFF. The V and J genes are TRBV24-1 and TRBJ2-2; 11 bases are shared with TRBD2. In germline, CDR1 is KGHDR, CDR2 SFDVKD. The CDR3 has 17 amino acids. V lost 3 bases and J lost 1; bases outside the gene matches: 3.

Of note for this clonotype: The junction differs from germline at one of its ends, possibly a read error. The J gene is TRBJ1-5, the V gene TRBV20-1; 9 nucleotides match TRBD1. The CDR3 runs 15 residues. Germline V gene lookup returns CDR1 DFQATT and CDR2 SNEGSKA (reference sequence). The CDR3 nucleotides read TGCAGTGCTCAAATGGAGGACAGGGGCAATCAGCCCCGGCATTTT. Amino acids: CSAQMEDRGNQPRHF.